Following are 8 T cell receptor beta chains from one sample sequenced in a study of blood T cell repertoires in COVID-19. The table came from immunoSEQ multiplex PCR; TCRdb's copy has only in-frame clones and leaves some out. The table lists 90,000 to 120,000 clones, over 60% of them singletons, with approximately 4.5% in the top ten. Material for sequencing was peripheral blood. These receptors originate from a man between 70 and 80 years old with acute or convalescent COVID-19.

The rearrangement uses TRBV24-1 and TRBJ1-1; TRBD1 agrees at 8 bases. CDR1 is KGHDR, CDR2 SFDVKD, per germline. V lost 4 bases, J lost 0 bases, and 3 bases stayed unmatched. The CDR3 contains 15 residues. The CDR3 loop reads CATSEMTGVNTEAFF. The DNA for the CDR3 is TGTGCCACCAGTGAAATGACAGGGGTGAACACTGAAGCTTTCTTT.

This clone came up once. The chain has TRBV6-5 and TRBJ2-5; D may be TRBD1 (6 bases). The CDR3 runs 15 residues. Germline-derived CDR1 and CDR2 are MNHEY and SVGAGI. V lost 7 bases and J lost 5, with 20 bases in between. The CDR3 sequence is CASTRLGASRETQYF. In nucleotides, the CDR3 is TGTGCCAGCACTAGGTTGGGGGCCAGCAGGGAGACCCAGTACTTC.

This clone was counted a few times. V is TRBV27 and J is TRBJ2-2; 12 bases align to TRBD1. The CDR3 totals 16 residues. The V segment lost 4 bases and the J segment 4 bases; nucleotides outside the gene matches: 4. The germline CDR1 and CDR2 sequences are MNHEY and SMNVEV (reference sequence). The CDR3 DNA reads TGTGCCAGCAGTTGGGACAGGGGGCGCGGCACCGGGGAGCTGTTTTTT. Translated, it gives CASSWDRGRGTGELFF.

This clone came up a few times. This chain connects TRBV19 to TRBJ1-2; 7 nucleotides align to TRBD1. After removal of 7 bases from V and 8 bases from J, the junction contained 13 bases not matched to a gene. The germline V gene encodes CDR1 LNHDA and CDR2 SQIVND (reference sequence). CDR3 length equals 14 residues. CDR3 residues: CASTLDRAEGGYTF. CDR3 sequence (DNA): TGTGCCAGTACTCTAGACAGGGCGGAGGGCGGCTACACCTTC. Full variable domain (outside the CDR3, taken from reference TRBV19 and TRBJ1-2): DGGITQSPKYLFRKEGQNVTLSCEQNLNHDAMYWYRQDPGQGLRLIYYSQIVNDFQKGDIAEGYSVSREKKESFPLTVTSAQKNPTAFYLCASTLDRAEGGYTFGSGTRLTVV.

This chain connects TRBV6-5 to TRBJ1-2; possibly TRBD1 for D (6 bases). CDR3 length: 13 amino acids. Per germline, CDR1 MNHEY and CDR2 SVGAGI. Trimming removed 6 bases at V and 8 bases at J, with 16 bases between. The CDR3 loop is CASRFGQNLGYTF. DNA of the CDR3: TGTGCCAGCAGGTTTGGACAGAATCTCGGCTACACCTTC.

The gene calls are TRBV3-1 (or the pseudogene TRBV3-2) and TRBJ2-3; D not certain. Trimming removed 1 base at V and 1 base at J, with 9 bases between. This CDR3 spans 15 amino acids. Germline-derived CDR1 and CDR2 are LGHDT and YNNKEL (reference sequence). CDR3 region: CASSQASQGTDTQYF. The CDR3 region has the DNA TGTGCCAGCAGCCAAGCCAGTCAGGGCACAGATACGCAGTATTTT.

This chain connects TRBV6-1 to TRBJ1-1; 10 bases are a match to TRBD1. V was pared by 4 bases and J by 6 bases, with 2 bases of the junction left unmatched. The germline CDR1 and CDR2 sequences are MNHNS and SASEGT. CDR3 length: 13 amino acids. The CDR3: CASSGTGGPEAFF. CDR3 nucleotide sequence: TGTGCCAGCAGTGGGACAGGGGGGCCTGAAGCTTTCTTT.

The chain is built from TRBV3-1 (or the pseudogene TRBV3-2) and TRBJ1-5, with TRBD1 matching over 8 bases. This CDR3 contains 14 residues. V shed 4 bases and J 6 bases; nucleotides not matched to a gene: 5. CDR1 is LGHDT and CDR2 is YNNKEL in the germline V gene (reference sequence). The CDR3 DNA sequence: TGTGCCAGCAGCCTAGGACAGGGAATTCAGCCCCAGCATTTT. Encoded protein: CASSLGQGIQPQHF.